One T cell receptor (beta chain) is described in this entry. Its cognate antigen is unknown. Peripheral blood came from all dose cohorts at three timepoints. Repertoires were generated with immunoSEQ multiplex PCR, while TCRdb's copy carries only in-frame clones and drops some. The profile shows about 80,000 clones, 70% to 90% of them singletons. This sample stems from a study of OX40 agonist ivuxolimab in advanced cancers. Study as a whole: Every 2 weeks, ivuxolimab was infused into the patients intravenously at between 0.01 and 10 mg/kg. Notes on the study in general: On average, CD8+ T cells had more expanded clones than CD4+. At doses 0.1 to 3.0 mg/kg, CD4+ and CD8+ clones expanded.

This sequence originates from an adult with an advanced solid tumor such as melanoma, head and neck, liver or kidney cancer. Sequencing was performed on CD4+ or CD8+ T cells sorted from blood, taken in a trial of the OX40 agonist ivuxolimab.

In DNA form, the CDR3 reads TGTGCCAGCAGCTCTTGGGTTTTGGGCACTGAAGCTTTCTTT. The encoded protein is CASSSWVLGTEAFF. The chain combines TRBV7-2 with TRBJ1-1, with D unresolved. CDR1 is SGHTA and CDR2 is FQGNSA in the germline V gene. Trimming took 4 bases from V and 4 from J, leaving 13 bases between them. The CDR3 runs 14 residues.